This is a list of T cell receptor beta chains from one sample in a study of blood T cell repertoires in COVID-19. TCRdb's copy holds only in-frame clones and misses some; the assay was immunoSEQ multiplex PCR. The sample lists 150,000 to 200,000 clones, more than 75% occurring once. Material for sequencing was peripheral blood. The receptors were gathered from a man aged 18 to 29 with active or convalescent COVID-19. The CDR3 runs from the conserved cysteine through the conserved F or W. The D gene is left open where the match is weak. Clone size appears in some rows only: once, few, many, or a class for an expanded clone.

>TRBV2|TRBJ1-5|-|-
CASSFDSYSNQPQHF
TGTGCCAGCAGTTTCGACAGCTATAGCAATCAGCCCCAGCATTTT
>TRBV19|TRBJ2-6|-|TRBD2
CASSKGLAGDGANVLTF
TGTGCCAGTAGTAAGGGACTAGCGGGAGATGGGGCCAACGTCCTGACTTTC
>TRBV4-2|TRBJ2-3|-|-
CASSQGGRGEIRDTQYF
TGTGCCAGCAGCCAAGGAGGCAGGGGCGAGATCCGGGATACGCAGTATTTT
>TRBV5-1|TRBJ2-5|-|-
CASRGGETQYF
TGCGCCAGCAGGGGGGGAGAGACCCAGTACTTC
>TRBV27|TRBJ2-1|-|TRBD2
CASGRGRASYNEQFF
TGTGCCAGCGGCCGAGGGAGGGCCTCCTACAATGAGCAGTTCTTC
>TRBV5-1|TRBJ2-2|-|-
CASSSQGSTGELFF
TGCGCCAGCAGCTCCCAGGGTAGCACCGGGGAGCTGTTTTTT
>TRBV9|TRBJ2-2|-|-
CASSVAAQGSGVLGELFF
TGTGCCAGCAGCGTAGCGGCCCAGGGCTCGGGGGTTTTGGGGGAGCTGTTTTTT
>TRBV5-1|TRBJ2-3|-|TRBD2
CASSLSVAGPSTDTQYF
TGCGCCAGCAGCTTGTCGGTAGCGGGACCTAGCACAGATACGCAGTATTTT
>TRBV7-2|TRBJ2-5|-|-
CASSRGGEETQYF
TGTGCCAGCAGCAGGGGCGGCGAAGAGACCCAGTACTTC
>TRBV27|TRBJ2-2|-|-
CASSLTRDSTGELFF
TGTGCCAGCAGTTTAACGCGGGACAGCACCGGGGAGCTGTTTTTT
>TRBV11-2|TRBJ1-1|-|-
CASSLGQNTEAFF
TGTGCCAGCAGCTTAGGTCAGAATACTGAAGCTTTCTTT
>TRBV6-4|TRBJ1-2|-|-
CASSDHALGDGYTF
TGTGCCAGCAGTGACCACGCTCTGGGAGACGGCTACACCTTC
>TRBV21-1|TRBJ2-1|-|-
CASSKGGTSGRFSYNEQFF
TGTGCCAGCAGCAAAGGGGGGACTAGCGGGAGGTTTTCCTACAATGAGCAGTTCTTC
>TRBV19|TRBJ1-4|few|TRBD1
CASKRGTGGMKLFF
TGTGCCAGTAAGAGGGGGACAGGGGGAATGAAACTGTTTTTT
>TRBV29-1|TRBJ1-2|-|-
CSVEAGSRNPYGYTF
TGCAGCGTTGAGGCAGGGTCGCGGAACCCCTATGGCTACACCTTC
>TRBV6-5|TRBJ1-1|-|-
CASSYLWEVDTEAFF
TGTGCCAGCAGTTACCTGTGGGAGGTCGACACTGAAGCTTTCTTT
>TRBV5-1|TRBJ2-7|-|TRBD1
CASSLRGSGTGDEQYF
TGCGCCAGCAGCTTGAGGGGGTCCGGGACAGGGGACGAGCAGTACTTC
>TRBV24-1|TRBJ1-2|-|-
CATSDSDLAGYTF
TGTGCCACCAGTGACTCAGACTTAGCTGGCTACACCTTC
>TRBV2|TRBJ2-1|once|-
CASTRLATYNEQFF
TGTGCCAGCACCCGCCTAGCGACTTACAATGAGCAGTTCTTC
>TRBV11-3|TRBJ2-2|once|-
CASSLASSYTGELFF
TGTGCCAGCAGCTTAGCGTCTAGTTACACCGGGGAGCTGTTTTTT
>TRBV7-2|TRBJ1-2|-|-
CASSLHTGGPYGYTF
TGTGCCAGCAGCTTACATACGGGGGGGCCCTATGGCTACACCTTC
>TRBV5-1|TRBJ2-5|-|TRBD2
CASSQGLAGILETQYF
TGCGCCAGCAGCCAAGGACTAGCGGGGATCTTGGAGACCCAGTACTTC
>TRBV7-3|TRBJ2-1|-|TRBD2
CASCPTSAPYNEQFF
TGTGCCAGCTGCCCCACTAGCGCCCCCTACAATGAGCAGTTCTTC
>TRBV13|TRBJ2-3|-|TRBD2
CASSLQIAGATDTQYF
TGTGCCAGCAGCTTACAGATAGCGGGGGCCACAGATACGCAGTATTTT
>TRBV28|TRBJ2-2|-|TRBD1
CASRGTGQHTGELFF
TGTGCCAGCAGGGGAACGGGACAGCATACCGGGGAGCTGTTTTTT
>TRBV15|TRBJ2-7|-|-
CATSEPGTQVYEQYF
TGTGCCACCAGCGAGCCCGGGACACAAGTCTACGAGCAGTACTTC
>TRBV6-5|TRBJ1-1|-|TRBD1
CASSWGTEINTEAFF
TGTGCCAGCAGTTGGGGGACAGAAATTAACACTGAAGCTTTCTTT
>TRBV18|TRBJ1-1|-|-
CASSPGPLGSTEAFF
TGTGCCAGCTCACCTGGGCCCCTGGGGAGCACTGAAGCTTTCTTT
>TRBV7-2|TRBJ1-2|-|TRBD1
CASSPQQGVGGYTF
TGTGCCAGCAGCCCACAACAGGGGGTTGGGGGCTACACCTTC
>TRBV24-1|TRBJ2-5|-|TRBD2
CATRGAGGSGETQYF
TGTGCCACCAGAGGAGCGGGAGGGTCGGGTGAGACCCAGTACTTC
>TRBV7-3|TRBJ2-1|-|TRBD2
CASSLSGTSHYNEQFF
TGTGCCAGCAGCCTATCCGGGACTAGCCACTACAATGAGCAGTTCTTC
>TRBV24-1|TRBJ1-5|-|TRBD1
CATSDSGQGPHQPQHF
TGTGCCACCAGTGACTCCGGACAGGGGCCTCATCAGCCCCAGCATTTT
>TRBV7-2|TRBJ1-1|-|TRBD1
CASSRTGAENTEAFF
TGTGCCAGCAGCCGGACAGGGGCGGAGAACACTGAAGCTTTCTTT
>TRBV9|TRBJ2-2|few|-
CASSVTDTGELFF
TGTGCCAGCAGCGTAACAGACACCGGGGAGCTGTTTTTT
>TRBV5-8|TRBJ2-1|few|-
CASSFDSSYNEQFF
TGTGCCAGCAGCTTCGACAGCTCCTACAATGAGCAGTTCTTC
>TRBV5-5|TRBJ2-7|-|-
CASSFTSYEQYF
TGTGCCAGCAGCTTCACTAGCTACGAGCAGTACTTC
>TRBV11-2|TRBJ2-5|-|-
CASSPTGTETQYF
TGTGCCAGCAGCCCCACAGGGACAGAGACCCAGTACTTC
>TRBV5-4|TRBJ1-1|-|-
CASSLVPDTEAFF
TGTGCCAGCAGCTTGGTGCCGGACACTGAAGCTTTCTTT
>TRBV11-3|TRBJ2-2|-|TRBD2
CATSGLAGGAGELFF
TGTGCCACTTCGGGACTAGCGGGAGGTGCCGGGGAGCTGTTTTTT
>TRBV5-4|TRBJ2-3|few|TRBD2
CASSSGLAGVTDTQYF
TGTGCCAGCAGCTCGGGACTAGCGGGGGTCACAGATACGCAGTATTTT
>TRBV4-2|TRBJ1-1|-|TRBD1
CASSQGGQVTEAFF
TGTGCCAGCAGCCAAGGTGGACAGGTCACTGAAGCTTTCTTT
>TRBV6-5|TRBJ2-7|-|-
CASSYGGREQYF
TGTGCCAGCAGTTACGGAGGGAGGGAGCAGTACTTC
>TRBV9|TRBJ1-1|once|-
CASSVAGGEAFF
TGTGCCAGCAGCGTAGCCGGAGGTGAAGCTTTCTTT
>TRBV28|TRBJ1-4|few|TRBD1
CASSLGTGEGIATNEKLFF
TGTGCCAGCAGTCTCGGGACAGGGGAAGGAATTGCAACTAATGAAAAACTGTTTTTT
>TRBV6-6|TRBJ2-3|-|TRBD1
CASSPRTGGFSTDTQYF
TGTGCCAGCAGTCCAAGGACAGGGGGGTTTAGCACAGATACGCAGTATTTT
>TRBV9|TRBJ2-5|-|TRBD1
CASSPRDRGQETQYF
TGTGCCAGCAGCCCCCGGGACAGGGGACAAGAGACCCAGTACTTC
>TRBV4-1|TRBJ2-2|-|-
CASTFSQATGELFF
TGCGCCAGCACCTTTTCCCAGGCGACCGGGGAGCTGTTTTTT
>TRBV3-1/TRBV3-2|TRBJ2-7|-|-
CASSHSSEQYF
TGTGCCAGCAGCCACTCTAGCGAGCAGTACTTC
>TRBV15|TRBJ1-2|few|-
CATSGEFGGNYGYTF
TGTGCCACCAGCGGGGAATTTGGGGGGAACTATGGCTACACCTTC
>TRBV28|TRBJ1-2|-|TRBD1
CASSLNGQGNGYTF
TGTGCCAGCAGTTTAAATGGACAGGGAAATGGCTACACCTTC
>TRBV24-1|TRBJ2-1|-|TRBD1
CATSDRQGAGWRLSEQFF
TGTGCCACCAGTGATCGACAGGGGGCAGGTTGGCGTTTGAGTGAGCAGTTCTTC
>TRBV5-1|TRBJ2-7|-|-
CASSYDSLLSEQYF
TGCGCCAGCAGCTACGACAGTCTGCTCTCCGAGCAGTACTTC
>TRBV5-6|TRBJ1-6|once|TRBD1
CASSFQDRGLSPLHF
TGTGCCAGCAGCTTTCAGGACAGGGGGCTTTCACCCCTCCACTTT